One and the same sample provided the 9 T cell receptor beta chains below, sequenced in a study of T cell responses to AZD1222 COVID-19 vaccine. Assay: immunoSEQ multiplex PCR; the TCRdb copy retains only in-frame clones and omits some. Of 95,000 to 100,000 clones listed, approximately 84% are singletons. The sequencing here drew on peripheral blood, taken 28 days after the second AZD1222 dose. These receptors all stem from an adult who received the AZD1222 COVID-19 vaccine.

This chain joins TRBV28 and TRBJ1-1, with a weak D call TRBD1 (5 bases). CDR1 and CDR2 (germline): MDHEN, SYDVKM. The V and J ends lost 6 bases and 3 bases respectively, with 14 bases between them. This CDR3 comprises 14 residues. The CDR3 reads CASSRREAHTEAFF. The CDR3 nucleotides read TGTGCCAGCAGCCGCAGGGAAGCGCACACTGAAGCTTTCTTT.

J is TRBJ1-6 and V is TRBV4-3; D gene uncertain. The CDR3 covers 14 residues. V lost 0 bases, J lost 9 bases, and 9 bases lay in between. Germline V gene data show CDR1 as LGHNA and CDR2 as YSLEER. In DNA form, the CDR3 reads TGCGCCAGCAGCCAAGACCCGGCGGGTTCACCCCTCCACTTT. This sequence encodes CASSQDPAGSPLHF.

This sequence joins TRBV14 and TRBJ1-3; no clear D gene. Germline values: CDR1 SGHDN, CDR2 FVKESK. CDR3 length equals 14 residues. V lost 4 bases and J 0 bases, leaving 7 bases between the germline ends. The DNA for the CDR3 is TGTGCCAGCAGCCGGGGTTACTCTGGAAACACCATATATTTT. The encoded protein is CASSRGYSGNTIYF.

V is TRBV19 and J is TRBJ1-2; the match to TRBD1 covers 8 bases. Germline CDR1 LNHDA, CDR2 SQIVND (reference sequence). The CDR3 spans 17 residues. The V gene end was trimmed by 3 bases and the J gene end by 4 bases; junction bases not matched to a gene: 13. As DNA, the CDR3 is TGTGCCAGTAGTATCCGCCGGACAGGGAGGATGAGCTATGGCTACACCTTC. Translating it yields CASSIRRTGRMSYGYTF.

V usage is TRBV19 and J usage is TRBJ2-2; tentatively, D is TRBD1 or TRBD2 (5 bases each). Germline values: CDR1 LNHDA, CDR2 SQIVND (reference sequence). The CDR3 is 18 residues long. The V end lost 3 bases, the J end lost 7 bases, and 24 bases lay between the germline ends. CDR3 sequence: CASSIPFARSGTDGELFF. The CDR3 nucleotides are TGTGCCAGTAGTATCCCCTTCGCCCGATCAGGGACGGACGGGGAGCTGTTTTTT. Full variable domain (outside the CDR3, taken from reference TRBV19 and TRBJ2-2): DGGITQSPKYLFRKEGQNVTLSCEQNLNHDAMYWYRQDPGQGLRLIYYSQIVNDFQKGDIAEGYSVSREKKESFPLTVTSAQKNPTAFYLCASSIPFARSGTDGELFFGEGSRLTVL.

The DNA of the CDR3 is TGTGCCAGCAGCCAGACTAGCGATGAGCAGTTCTTC. Its protein product is CASSQTSDEQFF. The chain carries TRBV5-4 and TRBJ2-1; 8 bases line up with TRBD2. After removal of 4 bases from V and 8 bases from J, the junction contained 2 bases not matched to a gene. Germline CDR1 reads SGHNT; CDR2 reads YYREEE (reference sequence). CDR3 size: 12 residues.

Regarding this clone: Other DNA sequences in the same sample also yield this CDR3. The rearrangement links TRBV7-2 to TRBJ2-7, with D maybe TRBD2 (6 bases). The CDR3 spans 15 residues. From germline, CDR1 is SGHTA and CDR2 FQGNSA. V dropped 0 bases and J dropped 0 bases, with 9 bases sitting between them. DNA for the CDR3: TGTGCCAGCAGCTTAGCGGGGGGAAGCTCCTACGAGCAGTACTTC. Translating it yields CASSLAGGSSYEQYF.

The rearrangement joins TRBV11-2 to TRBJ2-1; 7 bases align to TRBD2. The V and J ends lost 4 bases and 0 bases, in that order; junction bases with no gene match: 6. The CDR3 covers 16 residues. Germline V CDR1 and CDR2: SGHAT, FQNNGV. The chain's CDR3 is CASSSLAGSSYNEQFF. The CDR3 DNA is TGTGCCAGCAGCTCCTTAGCGGGCAGCTCCTACAATGAGCAGTTCTTC.

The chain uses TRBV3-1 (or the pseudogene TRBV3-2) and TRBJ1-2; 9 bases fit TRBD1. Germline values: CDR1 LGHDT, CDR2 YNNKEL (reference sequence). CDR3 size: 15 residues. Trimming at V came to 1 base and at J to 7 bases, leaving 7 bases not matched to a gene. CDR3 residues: CASSQGGGTGFGYTF. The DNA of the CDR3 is TGTGCCAGCAGCCAAGGAGGGGGGACAGGGTTTGGCTACACCTTC.